Listed below are T cell receptor beta chains from one sample, sequenced in a study of neoadjuvant anti-PD-1 for oral cavity cancer. TCRdb keeps only in-frame clones here, not all; method: immunoSEQ multiplex PCR. This table holds about 14,000 clones, about 70% found once. This material consisted of PBMCs, taken after nivolumab (anti-PD-1) treatment. The receptors derive from a person aged 35-79 years with oral cavity squamous cell carcinoma. CDR3s include the opening cysteine and the closing phenylalanine or tryptophan. The D gene is left open where the match is weak. For some rows the clone size is stated as once, few or many, or as a class when expanded; others skip it.

d_gene: TRBD2; v_gene: TRBV15; j_gene: TRBJ2-1; abundance: -; CDR3nt: TGTGCCACCAGCGCCGGACTAGCGGGAGTGTGGTCCGGTGAGCAGTTCTTC; CDR3aa: CATSAGLAGVWSGEQFF
d_gene: -; v_gene: TRBV5-1; j_gene: TRBJ1-5; abundance: -; CDR3nt: TGCGCCAGCAGCATAGGACAGTTCACTAGGGAGCCCCAGCATTTT; CDR3aa: CASSIGQFTREPQHF
d_gene: -; v_gene: TRBV7-9; j_gene: TRBJ1-1; abundance: few; CDR3nt: TGTGCCAGTGAGGCATTGACTGAAGCTTTCTTT; CDR3aa: CASEALTEAFF
d_gene: -; v_gene: TRBV5-1; j_gene: TRBJ1-4; abundance: -; CDR3nt: TGCGCCAGCAGGGATGCAACTAATGAAAAACTGTTTTTT; CDR3aa: CASRDATNEKLFF
d_gene: TRBD1; v_gene: TRBV5-1; j_gene: TRBJ1-1; abundance: -; CDR3nt: TGCGCCAGCAGGTACAACAGGGGGCACACTGAAGCTTTCTTT; CDR3aa: CASRYNRGHTEAFF
d_gene: -; v_gene: TRBV27; j_gene: TRBJ1-1; abundance: few; CDR3nt: TGTGCCAGCAGTTTATCAAGGGGGTACACTGAAGCTTTCTTT; CDR3aa: CASSLSRGYTEAFF
d_gene: -; v_gene: TRBV5-5; j_gene: TRBJ2-5; abundance: -; CDR3nt: TGTGCCAGCAGCTTGGGGGGCGAGCTTGGGCCCCAAGAGACCCAGTACTTC; CDR3aa: CASSLGGELGPQETQYF
d_gene: -; v_gene: TRBV10-3; j_gene: TRBJ1-6; abundance: -; CDR3nt: TGTGCCATCAGTGAGACGGATCATGGCCTCCACTTT; CDR3aa: CAISETDHGLHF
d_gene: -; v_gene: TRBV5-1; j_gene: TRBJ1-4; abundance: -; CDR3nt: TGCGCCAGCAGCTTGCAGGACAGAGTTAATGAAAAACTGTTTTTT; CDR3aa: CASSLQDRVNEKLFF
d_gene: -; v_gene: TRBV28; j_gene: TRBJ1-5; abundance: few; CDR3nt: TGTGCCAGCAACAGTAATCAGCCCCAGCATTTT; CDR3aa: CASNSNQPQHF
d_gene: TRBD1; v_gene: TRBV7-8; j_gene: TRBJ1-2; abundance: once; CDR3nt: TGTGCCAGCAGCTTAAAACAGGGGGCGCGGGACTATGGCTACACCTTC; CDR3aa: CASSLKQGARDYGYTF
d_gene: -; v_gene: TRBV7-6; j_gene: TRBJ2-1; abundance: -; CDR3nt: TGTGCCAGCAGCCCAGACGCGCGCTCCTACAATGAGCAGTTCTTC; CDR3aa: CASSPDARSYNEQFF
d_gene: -; v_gene: TRBV19; j_gene: TRBJ2-3; abundance: -; CDR3nt: TGTGCCAGTAGTATAGATCGGGGCCAAGGCACAGATACGCAGTATTTT; CDR3aa: CASSIDRGQGTDTQYF
d_gene: -; v_gene: TRBV7-8; j_gene: TRBJ2-7; abundance: -; CDR3nt: TGTGCCAGCAGCTCGCCAGCCAGGGCGGTAACCTACGAGCAGTACTTC; CDR3aa: CASSSPARAVTYEQYF
d_gene: -; v_gene: TRBV5-1; j_gene: TRBJ1-1; abundance: -; CDR3nt: TGCGCCAGCAGCTTGGGGGACCAGGCTGAAGCTTTCTTT; CDR3aa: CASSLGDQAEAFF
d_gene: -; v_gene: TRBV10-2; j_gene: TRBJ1-6; abundance: -; CDR3nt: TGCGCCAGCGGTGTAAGGAAAGCCACAGGGTCCCTCCACTTT; CDR3aa: CASGVRKATGSLHF
d_gene: TRBD1; v_gene: TRBV10-3; j_gene: TRBJ2-7; abundance: -; CDR3nt: TGTGCCATCAATACGAGGGACAGTACCTACGAGCAGTACTTC; CDR3aa: CAINTRDSTYEQYF
d_gene: -; v_gene: TRBV5-4; j_gene: TRBJ1-4; abundance: once; CDR3nt: TGTGCCAGCAGCAGGGACTTAAATGGGGCGGAGGAAAAACTGTTTTTT; CDR3aa: CASSRDLNGAEEKLFF
d_gene: -; v_gene: TRBV11-1; j_gene: TRBJ1-4; abundance: -; CDR3nt: TGTGCCAGCAGCTTAGGAGAAAAACTGTTTTTT; CDR3aa: CASSLGEKLFF
d_gene: TRBD1; v_gene: TRBV30; j_gene: TRBJ1-1; abundance: -; CDR3nt: TGTGCCTGGAGCACAGGGGATATCGTAACTGAAGCTTTCTTT; CDR3aa: CAWSTGDIVTEAFF
d_gene: TRBD1; v_gene: TRBV10-2; j_gene: TRBJ2-7; abundance: -; CDR3nt: TGCGCCAGCAGTGACGGGACAGGAATACGTGTGGACGAGCAGTACTTC; CDR3aa: CASSDGTGIRVDEQYF
d_gene: -; v_gene: TRBV27; j_gene: TRBJ2-3; abundance: -; CDR3nt: TGTGCCAGCAGTTTATCGATGGGGGGAGATACGCAGTATTTT; CDR3aa: CASSLSMGGDTQYF
d_gene: TRBD1; v_gene: TRBV9; j_gene: TRBJ2-2; abundance: few; CDR3nt: TGTGCCAGCAGCGCCCCGGGACAGGGGGACGGGGAGCTGTTTTTT; CDR3aa: CASSAPGQGDGELFF
d_gene: -; v_gene: TRBV1; j_gene: TRBJ1-2; abundance: -; CDR3nt: TGCACCAGCAGCCAAGATTCTGGACATAACTATGGCTACACCTTC; CDR3aa: CTSSQDSGHNYGYTF
d_gene: TRBD1; v_gene: TRBV6-5; j_gene: TRBJ1-6; abundance: few; CDR3nt: TGTGCCAGCAGTTACTTAGGGGGCAGGTCACCCCTCCACTTT; CDR3aa: CASSYLGGRSPLHF
d_gene: TRBD2; v_gene: TRBV4-1; j_gene: TRBJ2-7; abundance: -; CDR3nt: TGCGCCAGCAGCCCAATTGACATGGGACTAGCCTACGAGCAGTACTTC; CDR3aa: CASSPIDMGLAYEQYF
d_gene: -; v_gene: TRBV7-3; j_gene: TRBJ2-4; abundance: -; CDR3nt: TGTGCCAGCAGCTTAACAGCGTTAGGCCTAGGGCAAAACATTCAGTACTTC; CDR3aa: CASSLTALGLGQNIQYF
d_gene: -; v_gene: TRBV7-3; j_gene: TRBJ2-3; abundance: -; CDR3nt: TGTGCCAGCAACACCGGGGTTGTGGCAGATACGCAGTATTTT; CDR3aa: CASNTGVVADTQYF
d_gene: -; v_gene: TRBV9; j_gene: TRBJ1-4; abundance: -; CDR3nt: TGTGCCAGCAGCCCAGGACCTACGGGTGAAAAACTGTTTTTT; CDR3aa: CASSPGPTGEKLFF
d_gene: TRBD1; v_gene: TRBV19; j_gene: TRBJ1-3; abundance: -; CDR3nt: TGTGCCAGTAGTATAAGGGGGCAGGCGCCCTCTGGAAACACCATATATTTT; CDR3aa: CASSIRGQAPSGNTIYF
d_gene: -; v_gene: TRBV6-5; j_gene: TRBJ2-3; abundance: once; CDR3nt: TGTGCCAGCAGTTACCTAGGGCCCACAGATACGCAGTATTTT; CDR3aa: CASSYLGPTDTQYF
d_gene: -; v_gene: TRBV7-2; j_gene: TRBJ2-4; abundance: -; CDR3nt: TGTGCCAGCAGCTTAGAGGGGGTGGTGCTTTTAGCCAAAAACATTCAGTACTTC; CDR3aa: CASSLEGVVLLAKNIQYF
d_gene: -; v_gene: TRBV10-3; j_gene: TRBJ1-1; abundance: -; CDR3nt: TGTGCCATCAAGGCCGAGCCGGGCACTGAAGCTTTCTTT; CDR3aa: CAIKAEPGTEAFF
d_gene: -; v_gene: TRBV29-1; j_gene: TRBJ2-5; abundance: -; CDR3nt: TGCAGCGTTTACAGGGAGACCCAGTACTTC; CDR3aa: CSVYRETQYF
d_gene: -; v_gene: TRBV7-9; j_gene: TRBJ1-1; abundance: -; CDR3nt: TGTGCCAGCAGCACACTGGCAGCTGAAGCTTTCTTT; CDR3aa: CASSTLAAEAFF
d_gene: -; v_gene: TRBV19; j_gene: TRBJ2-3; abundance: -; CDR3nt: TGTGCCAGTAGTACAGGGGTGGATACGCAGTATTTT; CDR3aa: CASSTGVDTQYF
d_gene: TRBD1; v_gene: TRBV27; j_gene: TRBJ1-1; abundance: -; CDR3nt: TGTGCCAGCAGTTTACAGGGGGGCACTGAAGCTTTCTTT; CDR3aa: CASSLQGGTEAFF
d_gene: -; v_gene: TRBV7-2; j_gene: TRBJ1-5; abundance: few; CDR3nt: TGTGCCAGCAGCTTTCATGCGGTGCAGCCCCAGCATTTT; CDR3aa: CASSFHAVQPQHF
d_gene: TRBD1; v_gene: TRBV6-1; j_gene: TRBJ2-7; abundance: -; CDR3nt: TGTGCCAGCACCGAGGAATGGACAGGGGGGGTGCGGCAGTACTTC; CDR3aa: CASTEEWTGGVRQYF
d_gene: -; v_gene: TRBV6-5; j_gene: TRBJ2-5; abundance: -; CDR3nt: TGTGCCAGCAGTTACGGGGCGGACTCGGGGGAGACCCAGTACTTC; CDR3aa: CASSYGADSGETQYF
d_gene: TRBD2; v_gene: TRBV6-1; j_gene: TRBJ2-7; abundance: -; CDR3nt: TGTGCCAGCAGTGAAAGCGGGAGCCCCTCCTACGAGCAGTACTTC; CDR3aa: CASSESGSPSYEQYF
d_gene: -; v_gene: TRBV29-1; j_gene: TRBJ2-6; abundance: -; CDR3nt: TGCAGCGTGTACGAAGGTGCCGGGGCCAACGTCCTGACTTTC; CDR3aa: CSVYEGAGANVLTF
d_gene: -; v_gene: TRBV28; j_gene: TRBJ1-2; abundance: -; CDR3nt: TGTGCCAGCACCCCCCGGGTAGGGTTGATTGGCTACACCTTC; CDR3aa: CASTPRVGLIGYTF
d_gene: -; v_gene: TRBV2; j_gene: TRBJ2-7; abundance: -; CDR3nt: TGTGCCAGCAGTGGAGGAGGCGGCTACGAGCAGTACTTC; CDR3aa: CASSGGGGYEQYF
d_gene: TRBD1; v_gene: TRBV27; j_gene: TRBJ1-2; abundance: -; CDR3nt: TGTGCCAGCAGCTTGACAGGGTTTAACTATGGCTACACCTTC; CDR3aa: CASSLTGFNYGYTF